Listed here are 20 T cell receptor beta chains from one sample, sequenced in a study of beta chain features in type 1 diabetes. Sequenced material consisted of expressed TCRB transcripts (all of the isolated RNA was reverse transcribed). The table came from immunoSEQ multiplex PCR; TCRdb's copy has only in-frame clones and leaves some out. The table records a few hundred thousand clones, 11% to 15% of them present only once. The source material was naive CD4+ T cells from blood. The receptors originated from a man aged 30 to 45 in good health.

In its sample, this clone was seen a few times. This rearrangement joins TRBV29-1 to TRBJ1-1, with D unresolved. Germline CDR1 is SQVTM and CDR2 is ANQGSEA. Trimming shortened V by 3 bases and J by 0 bases, and 8 bases separated the two germline ends. The CDR3 loop spans 13 amino acids. DNA of the CDR3: TGCAGCGTTGACCGAGGCATGAACACTGAAGCTTTCTTT. It codes for CSVDRGMNTEAFF. The whole variable domain, remainder taken from reference TRBV29-1 and TRBJ1-1, is SAVISQKPSRDICQRGTSLTIQCQVDSQVTMMFWYRQQPGQSLTLIATANQGSEATYESGFVIDKFPISRPNLTFSTLTVSNMSPEDSSIYLCSVDRGMNTEAFFGQGTRLTVV.

J is TRBJ2-5 and V is TRBV29-1, with 7 bases lining up with TRBD1. The CDR3 has 14 residues. Germline CDR1 reads SQVTM; CDR2 reads ANQGSEA. J was trimmed by 4 bases and V by 6 bases; bases with no gene match: 11. The CDR3 DNA reads TGCAGCGTCGGAGAAGGGGGCGGACGAGAGACCCAGTACTTC. The encoded protein is CSVGEGGGRETQYF.

The chain links TRBV2 to TRBJ2-2; D is unclear. The CDR3 has 16 amino acids. Looked up from germline, CDR1 is SNHLY and CDR2 is FYNNEI. The germline V and J ends were trimmed by 0 bases and 3 bases, with 11 bases remaining between them. The CDR3 reads CASSEAKAVYTGELFF. DNA for the CDR3: TGTGCCAGCAGTGAAGCGAAGGCAGTCTACACCGGGGAGCTGTTTTTT.

About this clone itself: Different DNA sequences within this sample yield the same CDR3. V and J are TRBV7-2 and TRBJ2-3; D not resolved. Germline CDR1 is SGHTA and CDR2 is FQGNSA. With 3 bases removed from V and 0 bases from J, the gap between germline ends came to 4 bases. CDR3 size: 13 residues. CDR3 sequence: CASSLVSTDTQYF. The CDR3 DNA sequence: TGTGCCAGCAGCTTGGTAAGCACAGATACGCAGTATTTT. The whole variable domain, filled in from reference TRBV7-2 and TRBJ2-3, reads GAGVSQSPSNKVTEKGKDVELRCDPISGHTALYWYRQSLGQGLEFLIYFQGNSAPDKSGLPSDRFSAERTGGSVSTLTIQRTQQEDSAVYLCASSLVSTDTQYFGPGTRLTVL.

The rearrangement links TRBV11-3 to TRBJ1-4; TRBD1 might be the D (5 bases). The CDR3 runs to 17 residues. Germline CDR1 and CDR2: SGHNT and YENEEA. V shed 1 base and J shed 2 bases, with 14 bases lying between them. For the CDR3, the DNA is TGTGCCAGCAGCTTAGGCGACAGACCTGCTACTAATGAAAAACTGTTTTTT. Translation: CASSLGDRPATNEKLFF.

J is TRBJ2-6 and V is TRBV7-9; 12 bases are shared with TRBD2. V lost 5 bases and J lost 3; bases outside the gene matches: 11. Per germline, CDR1 SEHNR and CDR2 FQNEAQ (reference sequence). The CDR3 length is 19 residues. The CDR3 region has the DNA TGTGCCAGCAGCCCCAGACTAGCGGGAGCCCTAGGTGGGGCCAACGTCCTGACTTTC. This sequence encodes CASSPRLAGALGGANVLTF.

J is TRBJ2-1 and V is TRBV12-5; the D is unclear. The CDR3 contains 11 residues. Trimming cost V 7 bases and J 9 bases, with 10 bases left between them. Germline V gene lookup returns CDR1 LGHNT and CDR2 FRNRAP. The CDR3 sequence is CASVLSSEQFF. The CDR3 nucleotides are TGTGCTAGTGTCCTATCCAGTGAGCAGTTCTTC.

The sample holds a few counts of this clone. The V and J genes are TRBV7-8 and TRBJ2-5, with D unclear. CDR3 length equals 13 residues. Trimming took off 3 bases at V and 2 bases at J, with 7 bases between the two ends. Germline V gene lookup returns CDR1 SGHVS and CDR2 FQNEAQ. This CDR3 reads CASSFTGQETQYF. CDR3 coding DNA: TGTGCCAGCAGCTTCACCGGTCAAGAGACCCAGTACTTC.

V gene TRBV11-2 combines with J gene TRBJ1-1, with D maybe TRBD1 (6 bases). This CDR3 comprises 14 residues. V was pared by 5 bases and J by 6 bases, with 16 bases between. From germline, CDR1 is SGHAT and CDR2 FQNNGV. CDR3 DNA sequence: TGTGCCAGCAGCCCGCAACGGGGGGCGGCTGAAGCTTTCTTT. It specifies CASSPQRGAAEAFF.

V usage is TRBV7-9 and J usage is TRBJ2-7, with D maybe TRBD1 (5 bases). Germline lookup yields CDR1 SEHNR and CDR2 FQNEAQ (reference sequence). V was pared by 2 bases and J by 5 bases, with 16 bases between. This CDR3 comprises 15 residues. CDR3 nucleotide sequence: TGTGCCAGCAGCTTACCAGGGCAAAACGAGGACGAGCAGTACGTC. As protein: CASSLPGQNEDEQYV.

This clone has more than one count but fewer than ten. V and J are TRBV4-3 and TRBJ2-1, with a possible D match to TRBD1 (6 bases). Germline V gives CDR1 LGHNA, CDR2 YSLEER. V lost 0 bases and J 4 bases, leaving 10 bases between the germline ends. This CDR3 is 15 amino acids long. The CDR3 region has the DNA TGCGCCAGCAGCCAAGATTGGGGGCGGTACAATGAGCAGTTCTTC. Translated, it gives CASSQDWGRYNEQFF.

The chain combines TRBV5-6 with TRBJ1-2; D is unresolved. The germline gives CDR1 SGHDT, CDR2 YYEEEE. With 4 bases removed from V and 2 bases from J, the gap between germline ends came to 12 bases. CDR3 length equals 14 residues. In DNA form, the CDR3 reads TGTGCCAGCAGCACGAAGGACTCAAACTATGGCTACACCTTC. Residues: CASSTKDSNYGYTF.

The J gene is TRBJ2-7, the V gene TRBV21-1; the table calls TRBD2, which could not be checked here. TRBV21-1 is a recognized pseudogene. The CDR3 contains 15 residues. Here the CDR3 reads CASSNPSDDSYEQYV. Here the CDR3 DNA reads TGTGCCAGCAGCAATCCTAGCGACGACTCCTACGAGCAGTACGTC.

This chain uses TRBV5-6 with TRBJ2-1; possible D gene TRBD2, 5 bases. The CDR3 covers 13 residues. Germline CDR1 and CDR2: SGHDT and YYEEEE. The V and J ends lost 0 bases and 10 bases respectively, with 11 bases between them. The CDR3 DNA is TGTGCCAGCAGCTTGGCTGTTACGGGGGAGCAGTTCTTC. This codes for CASSLAVTGEQFF.

This clone was counted between two and nine times. In DNA, the CDR3 is TGTGCCAGCAATGGGGGGACCCAAGAGACCCAGTACTTC. This codes for CASNGGTQETQYF. The genes are TRBV25-1 and TRBJ2-5; tentative D call: TRBD2 (6 bases). CDR1 and CDR2 from the germline V gene are MGHDK and SYGVNS. The CDR3 sequence is 13 residues long. The V and J ends lost 7 bases and 1 base respectively, with 10 bases between them.

In its sample, this clone was seen a few times. V and J are TRBV6-6 and TRBJ1-3; D call uncertain. The CDR3 consists of 14 residues. V was pared by 2 bases and J by 4 bases, with 9 bases between. CDR1 and CDR2 (germline): MNHNY, SVGAGI (reference sequence). CDR3 amino acids: CASSYRNSGNTIYF. The CDR3 nucleotides read TGTGCCAGCAGTTACAGAAACTCAGGAAACACCATATATTTT.

This clone has a handful of counts. The CDR3, as DNA: TGTGCCAGCAATCTCCCGGGATACTACGAGCAGTACTTC. Its protein product is CASNLPGYYEQYF. The V call is TRBV28, the J call TRBJ2-7, with D possibly being TRBD2 (5 bases). CDR1 and CDR2 from the germline V gene are MDHEN and SYDVKM. Trimming pared 7 bases from V and 3 bases from J, leaving 13 bases between. The CDR3 length is 13 residues.

In DNA, the CDR3 is TGTGCCTCACGGACTAGCGGATACACAGATACGCAGTATTTT. Encoded protein: CASRTSGYTDTQYF. V is TRBV27 and J is TRBJ2-3; 10 bases are a match to TRBD2. The CDR3 is 14 residues long. The J segment lost 2 bases and the V segment lost 11 bases, leaving 7 bases of the junction unmatched. Germline loops: CDR1 MNHEY, CDR2 SMNVEV (reference sequence).

This clone was recorded a few times. The V gene is TRBV29-1, the J gene TRBJ2-3; D call uncertain. The CDR3 spans 15 residues. Trimming stripped 1 base from V and 1 base from J, with 12 bases between. Germline assignment: CDR1 SQVTM and CDR2 ANQGSEA. The CDR3 reads CSVEGQVAGTDTQYF. As DNA, the CDR3 is TGCAGCGTTGAAGGGCAGGTGGCGGGCACAGATACGCAGTATTTT.

This clone appeared a few times. V is TRBV5-1 and J is TRBJ2-2; D possibly corresponds to TRBD2 (6 bases). Trimming left V 2 bases short and J 2 bases short, with 10 bases between. The CDR3 consists of 15 residues. CDR1 is SGHRS, CDR2 YFSETQ, per germline. This CDR3 is CASSLTGVNTGELFF. CDR3 DNA sequence: TGCGCCAGCAGCTTAACGGGAGTAAACACCGGGGAGCTGTTTTTT.